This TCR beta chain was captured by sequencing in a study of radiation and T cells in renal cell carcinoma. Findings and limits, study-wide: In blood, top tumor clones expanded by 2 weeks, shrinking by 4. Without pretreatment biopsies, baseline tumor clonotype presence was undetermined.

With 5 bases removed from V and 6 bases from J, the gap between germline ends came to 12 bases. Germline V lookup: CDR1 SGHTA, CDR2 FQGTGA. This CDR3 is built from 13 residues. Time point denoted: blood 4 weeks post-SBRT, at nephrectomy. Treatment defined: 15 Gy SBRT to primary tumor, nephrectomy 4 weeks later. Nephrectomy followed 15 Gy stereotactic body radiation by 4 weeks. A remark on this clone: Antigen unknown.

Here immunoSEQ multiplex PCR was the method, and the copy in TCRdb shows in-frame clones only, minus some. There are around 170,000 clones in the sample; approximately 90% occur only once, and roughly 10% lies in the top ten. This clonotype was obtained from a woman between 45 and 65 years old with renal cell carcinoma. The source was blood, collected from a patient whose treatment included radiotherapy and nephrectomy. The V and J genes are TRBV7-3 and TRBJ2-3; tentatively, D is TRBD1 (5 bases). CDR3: CASSTPTADTQYF. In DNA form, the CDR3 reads TGTGCCAGCAGCACACCGACAGCCGATACGCAGTATTTT.